This T cell receptor (beta chain) stems from a study of blood T cell repertoires in COVID-19. Background on the study: T cells, B-cell-depleted T cells, or PBMCs supplied cDNA or gDNA.

Self-reported history from a screening survey and questionnaire set each donor's cohort. Cohort 3 recovered donors had two negative PCRs, clearance, or symptom resolution. Original processing notes: The assay estimated nucleated cells by amplifying reference gene primers. Clones were read by immunoSEQ multiplex PCR, and TCRdb kept only the in-frame ones, dropping some. V, J and clone size were drawn from that table, and D and trimming were deduced from the DNA. The table includes hundreds of thousands of clones, roughly 90% detected once. The source of this sequence is a woman aged 40 to 50 who had recovered from COVID-19. Specimen: PBMCs or T cells enriched from blood (not recorded which).

The CDR3 loop is CASSRSAYNEQFF. The CDR3 nucleotides read TGTGCCAGCAGCCGGTCAGCGTACAATGAGCAGTTCTTC. The chain recombines TRBV27 with TRBJ2-1; D unresolved. Trimming pared 6 bases from V and 4 bases from J, leaving 10 bases between. From germline, CDR1 is MNHEY and CDR2 SMNVEV (reference sequence). The CDR3 runs to 13 residues.